The T cell receptor beta chain under discussion was sequenced for a study of T cell clusters in autoimmune cytopenias. Each sample's input was roughly 270 ng genomic DNA, 30,000 to 45,000 genome equivalents. Multiplex touch-down PCR amplified TRB using TRB-A and TRB-B pools in one tube. One entry per CDR3 protein, without DNA, is what TCRdb gives after re-calling the multiplex PCR reads. The table for this sample gives 3,000 to 5,000 distinct CDR3 sequences. These data are also associated with another study on T cell repertoires in aging, cancer and after chemotherapy. That study reports: Age-matched healthy donors had significantly more diverse, less clonal blood TCR repertoires than untreated cancer patients.

The clonotype comes from a human donor in good health. Sequencing was performed on peripheral blood.

This CDR3 is CASSYSGAYSNQPQHF. V is TRBV6-2 or TRBV6-3 and J is TRBJ1-5. Looked up from germline, CDR1 is MNHEY and CDR2 is SVGEGT. This CDR3 has 16 residues.